These 30 T cell receptor beta chains were all obtained from the same sample, sequenced in a study of blood T cell repertoires in COVID-19. The protocol was immunoSEQ multiplex PCR, while the TCRdb copy is restricted to in-frame clones and leaves out a portion. Among 160,000 or so clones listed, about 83% were seen once. Sequencing was performed on peripheral blood. These receptor sequences come from a human donor in a cohort sampled during active COVID-19.

The chain is built from TRBV7-9 and TRBJ2-7, with TRBD1 matching over 8 bases. V shed 6 bases, J shed 5 bases, and the junction held 15 bases outside the gene matches. The germline gives CDR1 SEHNR, CDR2 FQNEAQ (reference sequence). The CDR3 spans 16 residues. The CDR3 region is CASSLNSGGAGDEQYF. The CDR3 DNA is TGTGCCAGCAGTTTAAATTCAGGGGGCGCCGGGGACGAGCAGTACTTC.

This clone was seen only once. The chain links TRBV5-4 to TRBJ2-7; D is unclear. Trimming cost V 1 base and J 0 bases, with 8 bases left between them. The germline V gene encodes CDR1 SGHNT and CDR2 YYREEE (reference sequence). The CDR3 is 14 residues long. The CDR3 sequence: CASSLKTSSYEQYF. The CDR3 coding sequence is TGTGCCAGCAGCTTGAAAACGAGCTCCTACGAGCAGTACTTC.

The chain recombines TRBV29-1 with TRBJ1-6; 9 nucleotides align to TRBD1. The CDR3 length is 13 residues. CDR1 SQVTM and CDR2 ANQGSEA come from the germline V gene. J gave up 8 bases and V 4 bases, and 3 bases lay outside the gene matches. CDR3 coding DNA: TGCAGCGTTGGACGGGACAGGGATTCACCCCTCCACTTT. Protein product: CSVGRDRDSPLHF.

The chain uses TRBV7-9 and TRBJ2-7; 7 bases agree with TRBD2. After removal of 4 bases from V and 5 bases from J, the junction contained 5 bases not matched to a gene. Germline V gene data show CDR1 as SEHNR and CDR2 as FQNEAQ (reference sequence). The CDR3 is made up of 13 amino acids. As DNA, the CDR3 is TGTGCCAGCAGCTCGCCTGGGGGGGACGAGCAGTACTTC. This translates into CASSSPGGDEQYF.

This clone was detected only a few times. The V gene is TRBV20-1, the J gene TRBJ1-2; no reliable D call. This CDR3 comprises 9 residues. CDR1 and CDR2 (germline): DFQATT, SNEGSKA (reference sequence). Written as DNA, the CDR3 is TGCAGCGGAGGCCGTGGCTACACCTTC. It codes for CSGGRGYTF.

This clone has more than one count but fewer than ten. V and J are TRBV9 and TRBJ2-2, with D possibly matching TRBD1 (6 bases). Germline V gene lookup returns CDR1 SGDLS and CDR2 YYNGEE. The CDR3 runs to 14 residues. Trimming took off 8 bases at V and 5 bases at J, with 16 bases between the two ends. The chain's CDR3 is CASGEQGKTGELFF. CDR3 in DNA: TGTGCCAGTGGAGAACAGGGCAAAACCGGGGAGCTGTTTTTT.

The genes are TRBV5-8 and TRBJ1-5, with D unresolved. CDR3 length equals 13 residues. V lost 3 bases and J lost 3, with 7 bases in between. CDR1 is SGHTS, CDR2 YDEGEE, per germline. In nucleotides, the CDR3 is TGTGCCAGCAGCTCCTCTAACAATCAGCCCCAGCATTTT. Its translation is CASSSSNNQPQHF.

The chain employs TRBV18 and TRBJ2-3, with TRBD2 matching over 7 bases. V was clipped by 6 bases and J by 6 bases; unmatched bases: 6. This CDR3 region has 13 residues. The germline V gene encodes CDR1 KGHSH and CDR2 LQKENI. CDR3 sequence reads: CASSLGGDDTQYF. The CDR3 nucleotides are TGTGCCAGCTCGCTGGGAGGGGATGATACGCAGTATTTT.

The chain combines TRBV6-2 or TRBV6-3 with TRBJ2-5, with D perhaps matching TRBD1 (5 bases). Trimming removed 2 bases at V and 2 bases at J, with 12 bases between. Per the germline V gene, CDR1 is MNHEY and CDR2 is SVGEGT. This CDR3 has 15 residues. The CDR3 here is CASSYPWTTQETQYF. For the CDR3, the DNA is TGTGCCAGCAGTTACCCCTGGACAACACAAGAGACCCAGTACTTC.

The V call is TRBV5-1, the J call TRBJ2-7, with TRBD2 matching 13 bases. Germline lookup yields CDR1 SGHRS and CDR2 YFSETQ. J lost 3 bases, V lost 1 base, and 7 bases had no gene match. The length of the CDR3 is 17 residues. Written as DNA, the CDR3 is TGCGCCAGCAGCTTGTTACTAGCGGGAGGGCCAGGCTACGAGCAGTACTTC. Encoded protein: CASSLLLAGGPGYEQYF.

Notes on this clone: This sample includes further DNA sequences coding for the same CDR3. The V and J genes are TRBV9 and TRBJ1-2; tentatively, D is TRBD1 (5 bases). Trimming left V 0 bases short and J 4 bases short, with 7 bases between. Germline values: CDR1 SGDLS, CDR2 YYNGEE. The CDR3 is 13 residues long. DNA of the CDR3: TGTGCCAGCAGCGTAGGGCAGGGCTATGGCTACACCTTC. Residues: CASSVGQGYGYTF.

The chain links TRBV28 to TRBJ2-1; 9 bases fit TRBD2. V lost 6 bases, J lost 10 bases, and 10 bases stayed unmatched. Germline CDR1 reads MDHEN; CDR2 reads SYDVKM. The CDR3 totals 14 residues. CDR3 in amino acids: CASSPPGLAWEQFF. The DNA for the CDR3 is TGTGCCAGCAGCCCCCCGGGACTAGCCTGGGAGCAGTTCTTC.

The chain couples TRBV13 to TRBJ2-7; 7 nucleotides match TRBD1. This CDR3 region has 15 residues. The germline V gene encodes CDR1 PRHDT and CDR2 FYEKMQ (reference sequence). The V and J ends lost 4 bases and 0 bases, in that order; junction bases with no gene match: 6. CDR3 sequence reads: CASSYRGNSSYEQYF. The CDR3 region has the DNA TGTGCCAGCAGCTACAGGGGCAACAGCTCCTACGAGCAGTACTTC.

This sequence joins TRBV9 and TRBJ1-1, with 7 bases aligning to TRBD1. With 0 bases clipped from V and 5 bases from J, the junction kept 4 bases outside the gene matches. The CDR3 totals 14 residues. Germline CDR1 SGDLS, CDR2 YYNGEE. The DNA for the CDR3 is TGTGCCAGCAGCGTAGCAGGGGGTGGGACTGAAGCTTTCTTT. Translated: CASSVAGGGTEAFF.

The chain couples TRBV21-1 to TRBJ2-1; TRBD2 is the table's D call and was not checked against the DNA. TRBV21-1 is a known pseudogene. The CDR3 is made up of 20 amino acids. The CDR3: CASSKAGLAGGPFPHNEQFF. The CDR3 nucleotides are TGTGCCAGCAGCAAAGCGGGACTAGCGGGAGGGCCTTTCCCCCATAATGAGCAGTTCTTC.

This chain links TRBV5-5 with TRBJ1-1, with D unclear. V lost 1 base to trimming and J lost 0 bases, with 10 bases between them. The CDR3 loop spans 15 amino acids. Germline-derived CDR1 and CDR2 are SGHKS and YYEKEE (reference sequence). The DNA of the CDR3 is TGTGCCAGCAGCTTGTTTGACAAGCTGAACACTGAAGCTTTCTTT. Residues: CASSLFDKLNTEAFF. Looking up the rest from reference TRBV5-5 and TRBJ1-1 gives the full variable domain: DAGVTQSPTHLIKTRGQQVTLRCSPISGHKSVSWYQQVLGQGPQFIFQYYEKEERGRGNFPDRFSARQFPNYSSELNVNALLLGDSALYLCASSLFDKLNTEAFFGQGTRLTVV.

V and J are TRBV2 and TRBJ2-2, with 10 bases aligning to TRBD2. Looked up from germline, CDR1 is SNHLY and CDR2 is FYNNEI. J was trimmed by 6 bases and V by 7 bases; bases with no gene match: 8. CDR3 length: 15 amino acids. The DNA for the CDR3 is TGTGCCAGCATCCTAGCGGGGGAGGGGGCCGGGGAGCTGTTTTTT. Translation gives CASILAGEGAGELFF.

The chain is built from TRBV6-1 and TRBJ1-5, with D maybe TRBD1 (6 bases). Germline CDR1 MNHNS, CDR2 SASEGT. This CDR3 spans 13 amino acids. The V and J ends lost 3 bases and 9 bases respectively, with 12 bases between them. The CDR3 DNA is TGTGCCAGCAGTGAGACACAGGACAGGCCCCAGCATTTT. Translating it yields CASSETQDRPQHF.

The chain combines TRBV7-8 with TRBJ1-2; no reliable D call. The CDR3 spans 14 residues. V was shortened by 5 bases and J by 1 base, with 11 bases between the two germline ends. CDR1 and CDR2 (germline): SGHVS, FQNEAQ. The CDR3 nucleotides read TGTGCCAGCAGCACCAGTGAAGTTAACTATGGCTACACCTTC. Amino acids: CASSTSEVNYGYTF.

Here the CDR3 reads CASGQGRNTEAFF. The CDR3 region has the DNA TGCGCCAGCGGACAGGGGAGGAACACTGAAGCTTTCTTT. J is TRBJ1-1 and V is TRBV10-2; 9 positions agree with TRBD1. Germline CDR1 WSHSY, CDR2 SAAADI. The V and J ends lost 8 bases and 1 base, in that order; junction bases with no gene match: 2. The CDR3 is 13 amino acids.

The rearrangement uses TRBV7-2 and TRBJ2-1, with TRBD1 matching 10 bases. V shed 3 bases, J shed 8 bases, and the junction held 7 bases outside the gene matches. Germline V gene data show CDR1 as SGHTA and CDR2 as FQGNSA. The length of the CDR3 is 15 residues. The CDR3 spells CASSFMGQGRDEQFF. In DNA form, the CDR3 reads TGTGCCAGCAGCTTTATGGGACAGGGGAGGGATGAGCAGTTCTTC.

The chain is built from TRBV2 and TRBJ2-5; TRBD2 matches 13 bases. Germline V gives CDR1 SNHLY, CDR2 FYNNEI. V lost 10 bases, J lost 5 bases, and 7 bases stayed unmatched. This CDR3 has 14 amino acids. This chain's CDR3 is CAITGLAGMETQYF. Here the CDR3 DNA reads TGTGCCATCACGGGACTAGCGGGGATGGAGACCCAGTACTTC.

This chain connects TRBV27 to TRBJ2-7, with 9 bases matching TRBD2. This CDR3 comprises 13 residues. The V and J ends lost 9 bases and 4 bases, in that order; junction bases with no gene match: 7. The germline gives CDR1 MNHEY, CDR2 SMNVEV (reference sequence). The CDR3 here is CASKRGAVYEQYF. The CDR3 DNA is TGTGCCAGTAAGCGGGGGGCCGTATACGAGCAGTACTTC.

Only a few counts were recorded for this clone. V and J are TRBV28 and TRBJ1-6; a possible D gene is TRBD1 (6 bases). Germline V CDR1 and CDR2: MDHEN, SYDVKM. V was cut by 9 bases and J by 7 bases, with 22 bases left in between. CDR3 length equals 16 residues. CDR3 sequence (DNA): TGTGCCAGTCATTCCCCCTTGGGGGCAGGAAATTCACCCCTCCACTTT. Residues: CASHSPLGAGNSPLHF.

This chain uses TRBV25-1 with TRBJ2-7; no firm D call. CDR1 and CDR2 (germline): MGHDK, SYGVNS. The CDR3 extends over 11 amino acids. V dropped 8 bases and J dropped 3 bases, with 8 bases sitting between them. The CDR3 protein is CASVRNYEQYF. CDR3 sequence (DNA): TGTGCCAGCGTGAGAAACTACGAGCAGTACTTC.

The chain joins TRBV11-2 to TRBJ2-7; D perhaps matches TRBD2 (5 bases). The germline gives CDR1 SGHAT, CDR2 FQNNGV. The CDR3 loop spans 15 amino acids. The germline V and J ends were trimmed by 0 bases and 4 bases, with 13 bases remaining between them. The CDR3 region is CASSLEAAARYEQYF. Written as DNA, the CDR3 is TGTGCCAGCAGCTTAGAAGCGGCCGCCAGATACGAGCAGTACTTC. The full variable domain, with the rest looked up from reference TRBV11-2 and TRBJ2-7, is EAGVAQSPRYKIIEKRQSVAFWCNPISGHATLYWYQQILGQGPKLLIQFQNNGVVDDSQLPKDRFSAERLKGVDSTLKIQPAKLEDSAVYLCASSLEAAARYEQYFGPGTRLTVT.

CDR3 sequence (DNA): TGTGCCAGTAGTGTTACAGGGACCTACGAGCAGTACTTC. Amino acid sequence: CASSVTGTYEQYF. The V call is TRBV19, the J call TRBJ2-7, with a weak D call TRBD1 (6 bases). The V gene lost 5 bases and the J gene lost 2 bases, with 10 bases spanning the gap. The CDR3 is made up of 13 amino acids. CDR1 LNHDA and CDR2 SQIVND come from the germline V gene (reference sequence).

V gene TRBV10-3 combines with J gene TRBJ2-3; D is uncertain. Germline CDR1 is ENHRY and CDR2 is SYGVKD. Deletions cut 8 bases from V and 3 bases from J, with 6 bases between. This CDR3 has 11 amino acids. The CDR3 reads CAIGGTDTQYF. CDR3 bases: TGTGCCATCGGCGGAACAGATACGCAGTATTTT.

The J gene is TRBJ1-5, the V gene TRBV7-3, with 9 nucleotides matching TRBD1. The CDR3 is 15 residues long. V shed 5 bases, J shed 7 bases, and the junction held 9 bases outside the gene matches. CDR1 is SGHTA and CDR2 is FQGTGA in the germline V gene. The CDR3 coding sequence is TGTGCCAGCAGCGACCGGGACAGGGTTAACCAGCCCCAGCATTTT. Encoded protein: CASSDRDRVNQPQHF.

The rearrangement links TRBV3-1 (or the pseudogene TRBV3-2) to TRBJ1-1; 7 bases agree with TRBD1. V was clipped by 4 bases and J by 4 bases; unmatched bases: 12. The V gene's germline CDR1 is LGHDT and CDR2 YNNKEL (reference sequence). The CDR3 has 16 amino acids. The CDR3 reads CASSRTGEAKGTEAFF. The CDR3 DNA is TGTGCCAGCAGCCGGACAGGCGAAGCGAAGGGCACTGAAGCTTTCTTT.